The rows below give T cell receptor beta chains drawn from one sample of a study of beta chain features in type 1 diabetes. Sequenced by immunoSEQ multiplex PCR; TCRdb stores in-frame clones only, minus some. The table has about 900,000 clones, roughly 15% seen once; the top ten hold around 0.02%. The specimen sequenced was naive CD4+ T cells from blood. The receptors were sampled from a woman in her late teens or twenties in good health. The CDR3 runs from the conserved cysteine through the conserved F or W. The D gene is left open where the match is weak. Clone size is stated in some rows and not others, as once, few, many or a class when expanded.

few,TRBV11-2,TRBD1,TRBJ1-2,TGTGCCAGCAGCAACCGGGACAGGGGGCGAGGCTACACCTTC,CASSNRDRGRGYTF
few,TRBV28,.,TRBJ2-5,TGTGCCAGCAGTTTTCCCGGTGGGTCCCAAGAGACCCAGTACTTC,CASSFPGGSQETQYF
few,TRBV29-1,.,TRBJ1-1,TGCAGCGTTGAAGATAGGGGGTCGAGAAGGACTGAAGCTTTCTTT,CSVEDRGSRRTEAFF
once,TRBV15,TRBD2,TRBJ2-1,TGTGCCACCAGCAGAGGGCCGGGACTAGCGGGAGTGGGCACCTACAATGAGCAGTTCTTC,CATSRGPGLAGVGTYNEQFF
.,TRBV7-6,TRBD2,TRBJ2-5,TGTGCCAGCAGCTTGATGGACACCGGGACTAGCGGGAGATCGGGATCCAAAAGGACCCAGTACTTC,CASSLMDTGTSGRSGSKRTQYF
few,TRBV18,TRBD2,TRBJ2-7,TGTGCCAGCTCACCACCTCGGTCCACTAGCGGCGCTCGGCATTACGAGCAGTACTTC,CASSPPRSTSGARHYEQYF
.,TRBV4-3,.,TRBJ2-2,TGCGCCAGCAGCCAACAAGACAGCAGCACCGGGGAGCTGTTTTTT,CASSQQDSSTGELFF
.,TRBV19,TRBD1,TRBJ1-1,TGTGCCAGTAGCCAGGGACAGCCGATGAACACTGAAGCTTTCTTT,CASSQGQPMNTEAFF
few,TRBV18,.,TRBJ2-1,TGTGCCAGCTCACCGCAGGGTAATGAGCAGTTCTTC,CASSPQGNEQFF
few,TRBV5-4,TRBD2,TRBJ2-7,TGTGCCAGCAGGCCCGGTCCGGGACTAGTGGACGAGCAGTACTTC,CASRPGPGLVDEQYF
.,TRBV10-3,TRBD2,TRBJ2-2,TGTGCCATCACCGAAAGGGGAGGGAGGACCGGGGAGCTGTTTTTT,CAITERGGRTGELFF
few,TRBV19,.,TRBJ1-2,TGTGCCAGTAGTATGCAGGTGGGGAATTATGGCTACACCTTC,CASSMQVGNYGYTF
.,TRBV27,.,TRBJ1-1,TGTGCCAGCAGGGGGACACACACTGAAGCTTTCTTT,CASRGTHTEAFF
few,TRBV28,TRBD1,TRBJ2-1,TGTGCCAGCACCCCTCCGCCGGGACAGGGATCCTACAATGAGCAGTTCTTC,CASTPPPGQGSYNEQFF
few,TRBV15,.,TRBJ2-5,TGTGCCACCAGCGATCAGGGGAGGGAGACCCAGTACTTC,CATSDQGRETQYF
few,TRBV4-3,.,TRBJ2-7,TGCGCCAGCAGCCAGGAACCACTCCCCGGGCTCAACGAGCAGTACTTC,CASSQEPLPGLNEQYF
few,TRBV5-4,.,TRBJ2-7,TGTGCCAGCAGCCCCGACCAGGCGGCCGGTATCGTGCAGTACTTC,CASSPDQAAGIVQYF
.,TRBV7-9,.,TRBJ1-5,TGTGCCAGCAGCTTAGAGGGGACTGGGCCCCAGCATTTT,CASSLEGTGPQHF
.,TRBV29-1,.,TRBJ2-7,TGCAGCGTTGCGGCTCCCTACGAGCAGTACTTC,CSVAAPYEQYF
few,TRBV11-1,.,TRBJ1-1,TGTGCCAGCAGCTTCGGCAGCAGAGCGAACACTGAAGCTTTCTTT,CASSFGSRANTEAFF
.,TRBV7-9,TRBD1,TRBJ2-5,TGTGCCAGCAGCATTACAGGGGTGGTGACCCAGTACTTC,CASSITGVVTQYF
.,TRBV27,TRBD1,TRBJ2-7,TGTGCCAGCAGTTTATCCCCCCCCAGGGGGCCTGGCGAGCAGTACTTC,CASSLSPPRGPGEQYF
few,TRBV5-5,TRBD1,TRBJ2-7,TGTGCCAGCAGTCACGACAGGGGAGCATCCTACGAGCAGTACTTC,CASSHDRGASYEQYF
few,TRBV7-9,TRBD1,TRBJ2-7,TGTGCCAGCAGCTTCTCCCCCGGGACAGGGACATACGAGCAGTACTTC,CASSFSPGTGTYEQYF
few,TRBV5-4,.,TRBJ2-7,TGTGCCAGCAGCTTGCAGGGCGCCTACGAGCAGTACTTC,CASSLQGAYEQYF
few,TRBV2,TRBD2,TRBJ2-3,TGTGCCAGCAGTTTGACTAGCGGCACAGATACGCAGTATTTT,CASSLTSGTDTQYF